This T cell receptor beta chain derives from a study of breast tumors, draining lymph nodes, adjacent tissues (dated by TCRdb to 2015 to 2016). For the study in its entirety: In breast cancer patients, the study compared the TCR beta repertoires of tumor, adjacent nontumor tissue and axillary lymph nodes. In human breast cancer, the study set out to assess how tumor, surrounding tissue and draining lymph node repertoires relate to one another and whether T cells might be exchanged between them.

About this clonotype itself: The target of this receptor is not known. Base qualities are not provided; no much larger clone lies one nucleotide away.

Overall results and qualifications from the work: Rather than being directly demonstrated, the conclusion that tumor T cells originate in lymph nodes was presented as consistent with a hypothesis. Tumors showed preferential V and J gene usage, and their T-cell repertoire diversity fell below that of lymph nodes yet above that of nontumor tissue. The data were considered consistent with most tumor T cells being derived from the lymph node and subsequently expanding within tumor tissue. The similarity between tumor and nontumor tissue repertoires was significantly greater in luminal-like breast cancer than in basal-like breast cancer.

The CDR3 measures 15 amino acids from cysteine to phenylalanine. Left in the record is the CDR3 DNA by itself, 45 bases read in frame from the first base. The germline V gene (reference sequence) specifies DFQATT as CDR1 and SNEGSKA as CDR2. Germline trimming amounts to 0 bases on V and 5 bases on J, with 5 as the count of junction bases outside the gene matches. For sequencing, an Illumina HiSeq 2000 was employed. Multiplex PCR amplification was used to build the TCR beta chain libraries. The amplified TCR beta chain products were analyzed by high-throughput sequencing. TCRdb passed the public sequencing reads through fastp at Q25 and MiXCR, retaining productive beta sequences. Entries that share a CDR3 protein sequence are merged under the most common genes and DNA. This sample has 45,000 or so distinct CDR3 sequences in its table, and 20% to 25% of those were observed once. Jointly, the top ten make up approximately 8% of the sample.

This receptor was identified in a female donor with breast cancer. Some clones in this sample may be carry-over from other donors' samples. The chain is assembled from TRBV20-1 and TRBJ1-1; the junction holds 11 bases that match TRBD1. Specimen: breast tumor tissue. The sequenced DNA is TGCAGTGCTAGAGATCCGGGACAGGGGGGGACTGAAGCTTTCTTT. Its protein product is CSARDPGQGGTEAFF.